This TCR beta chain was sequenced during a study of blood T cells in healthy people across ages. Study outcomes and limitations: The authors considered diversity estimates from one million T cells to be underestimates.

CDR3 length: 14 amino acids. Germline values: CDR1 MNHEY, CDR2 SMNVEV (reference sequence). PBMCs were isolated at a quantity of at least 7 million per sample. Of note for this clonotype: Its antigen remains unknown. Compared with germline, one end of the junction differs, possibly owing to a read error.

Together with a sample-barcoded 5' primer, a J-beta primer mix was included in a second PCR lasting about 7 to 11 cycles. TCRdb re-called the 5' RACE reads with MiXCR, one entry per CDR3 protein. The sample has 1.5 million to 2 million distinct CDR3 sequences; roughly 30% are singletons. The clonotype comes from a woman in her twenties or thirties in good health. The chain couples TRBV27 to TRBJ1-5; 11 bases fit TRBD1. The material sequenced was blood. Here the CDR3 reads CACSPRTGGQPQHF. The CDR3 DNA follows: TGTGCCTGCAGTCCCCGGACAGGGGGCCAGCCCCAGCATTTT.